A selection of T cell receptor beta chains follows, all from one sample in a study of blood T cell repertoires in COVID-19. The protocol was immunoSEQ multiplex PCR, while the TCRdb copy is restricted to in-frame clones and leaves out a portion. This table holds more than 65,000 clones, 75% to 90% found once. What was sequenced was peripheral blood. The receptors derive from an elderly man with acute or convalescent COVID-19. The CDR3 runs from the conserved cysteine through the conserved F or W. D genes are given only for firm matches. Size is omitted from some rows. Given values are once, few, many or a class for expanded clones.

once NA TRBJ2-1 TRBV1 TGCACCAGCAGCCAAAATCAGGGAGGGAGGCTAAACTATTCTTCCTCCTACAATGAGCAGTTCTTC CTSSQNQGGRLNYSSSYNEQFF
once TRBD1 TRBJ1-2 TRBV5-6 TGTGCCAGCAGCACAACAGGGGGTCGTAGCTATGGCTACACCTTC CASSTTGGRSYGYTF
NA NA TRBJ1-3 TRBV7-2 TGTGCCAGCAGCCAAGGGGGATCTTCCTTAGCAAACACCATATATTTT CASSQGGSSLANTIYF
NA TRBD1 TRBJ2-3 TRBV7-9 TGTGCCAGCAGCTTAAGAGGGGACAGGACAGATACGCAGTATTTT CASSLRGDRTDTQYF
NA TRBD1 TRBJ1-5 TRBV19 TGTGCCAGTAGGGAGGACAGGGGGAGCAATCAGCCCCAGCATTTT CASREDRGSNQPQHF
few TRBD2 TRBJ2-3 TRBV7-9 TGTGCCAGCAGCCCCCGGCGGGGGGCCCCTAGCACAGATACGCAGTATTTT CASSPRRGAPSTDTQYF
NA TRBD2 TRBJ2-3 TRBV28 TGTGCCAGCAGGGGGAGTAGCGGGGGGAGCACAGATACGCAGTATTTT CASRGSSGGSTDTQYF
NA TRBD1 TRBJ2-2 TRBV6-1 TGTGCCAGCAGTGAGCAGGACAGGACCGGGGAGCTGTTTTTT CASSEQDRTGELFF
NA TRBD2 TRBJ2-3 TRBV5-8 TGTGCCAGCAGCTTGGGACTAGCGGATAACACAGATACGCAGTATTTT CASSLGLADNTDTQYF
NA TRBD1 TRBJ1-1 TRBV5-4 TGTGCCAGCAGCTTGGGGACAGGGGTCGGGACTGAAGCTTTCTTT CASSLGTGVGTEAFF
NA TRBD2 TRBJ2-3 TRBV11-2 TGTGCCAGCAGCTCGGGGACTAGCGGAGATACGCAGTATTTT CASSSGTSGDTQYF
NA TRBD2 TRBJ2-1 TRBV7-9 TGTGCCAGCAGATCTCGGCCACTAGCGGGAGGTCTAGATGAGCAGTTCTTC CASRSRPLAGGLDEQFF
NA NA TRBJ1-2 TRBV7-6 TGTGCCAGCTTTTCCACGGATGGCTACACCTTC CASFSTDGYTF
NA NA TRBJ2-5 TRBV7-9 TGTGCCAGCAGCTTGAACAGGTTCGGGACCCAGTACTTC CASSLNRFGTQYF
NA TRBD2 TRBJ2-5 TRBV19 TGTGCCAGTAATGGGGGGGACGGGTTGACCCAGTACTTC CASNGGDGLTQYF
NA NA TRBJ1-2 TRBV19 TGTGCCAGTAGTGAAGGCGCTGTGGGCCCCTATGGCTACACCTTC CASSEGAVGPYGYTF
NA NA TRBJ1-5 TRBV19 TGTGCCAGTAGTATGGAGCAGGGTGTTCAGCCCCAGCATTTT CASSMEQGVQPQHF
NA NA TRBJ1-1 TRBV29-1 TGCAGCGTTGTGCACAGCGGGGAGGCTTTCTTT CSVVHSGEAFF
NA TRBD1 TRBJ1-1 TRBV28 TGTGCCAGCATTGTTAACAGGGGGCGAAACACTGAAGCTTTCTTT CASIVNRGRNTEAFF
many TRBD1 TRBJ1-4 TRBV5-6 TGTGCCAGCAGTATGGGACAGCGGGGGGCTAATGAAAAACTGTTTTTT CASSMGQRGANEKLFF
NA NA TRBJ1-2 TRBV11-1 TGTGCCAGCAGCTTATACATTAACTATGGCTACACCTTC CASSLYINYGYTF
few NA TRBJ1-4 TRBV2 TGTGCCAGCAGTGCACTGGACAAGTCGAATGAAAAACTGTTTTTT CASSALDKSNEKLFF
NA TRBD2 TRBJ2-3 TRBV9 TGTGCCAGCAGCCCCCACCCGCTAGCGGGGGGCACGGGGGATACGCAGTATTTT CASSPHPLAGGTGDTQYF
NA NA TRBJ1-1 TRBV5-5 TGTGCCAGCAGCTTCTCCGAGACAGGCAGTACTGAAGCTTTCTTT CASSFSETGSTEAFF
NA TRBD1 TRBJ1-4 TRBV7-6 TGTGCCAGCAGCTCAGGGTCCGGGACAGGGGTTGGCGAAAAACTGTTTTTT CASSSGSGTGVGEKLFF
few NA TRBJ1-6 TRBV28 TGTGCCAGCAGTTTATCGGACAAGAATTCACCCCTCCACTTT CASSLSDKNSPLHF
NA TRBD1 TRBJ2-2 TRBV24-1 TGTGCCACCAGTGATTCGTACAGGGGAAGTGACACCGGGGAGCTGTTTTTT CATSDSYRGSDTGELFF
NA NA TRBJ2-5 TRBV28 TGTGCCAGCAGTTCGTCTAGCCAAGAGACCCAGTACTTC CASSSSSQETQYF
NA NA TRBJ2-1 TRBV5-1 TGCGCCAGCAACCAAGCCACCTCTTCTTCCCGGGGGGCGTGGTTCTTC CASNQATSSSRGAWFF
NA TRBD1 TRBJ2-5 TRBV4-2 TGTGCCAGCAGCCAAACAGGGGGGGAGACCCAGTACTTC CASSQTGGETQYF
few TRBD1 TRBJ2-7 TRBV9 TGTGCCAGCAGCGTAGCCTCCGGACAGGCCTACGAGCAGTACTTC CASSVASGQAYEQYF
NA NA TRBJ1-4 TRBV9 TGTGCCAGCAGCGTAGATAGTCATAATGAAAAACTGTTTTTT CASSVDSHNEKLFF
NA NA TRBJ2-5 TRBV24-1 TGTGCCACCTCGGTTCAAGAGACCCAGTACTTC CATSVQETQYF
NA NA TRBJ1-2 TRBV5-1 TGCGCCAGCAGCCCCACACAGCGGGACTATGGCTACACCTTC CASSPTQRDYGYTF
NA NA TRBJ1-2 TRBV7-2 TGTGCCAGCAGCTTAGTGGGAGGAAACTATGGCTACACCTTC CASSLVGGNYGYTF
few NA TRBJ2-2 TRBV28 TGTGCCAGCTCACTTACCGGGGAGCTGTTTTTT CASSLTGELFF
NA NA TRBJ2-1 TRBV19 TGTGCCAGCGGGGACTCCTACAATGAGCAGTTCTTC CASGDSYNEQFF
NA NA TRBJ1-1 TRBV6-5 TGTGCCAGCAGTTACTCGCAGGACATGAACACTGAAGCTTTCTTT CASSYSQDMNTEAFF
NA TRBD1 TRBJ1-4 TRBV19 TGTGCCAGTAGTGGAATGGATGGCTGGACAGGGTCTAATGAAAAACTGTTTTTT CASSGMDGWTGSNEKLFF
NA TRBD1 TRBJ2-7 TRBV19 TGTGCCAGTAGTGAGACAGGGGGTAATCCCCTCGAGCAGTACTTC CASSETGGNPLEQYF
NA TRBD1 TRBJ1-2 TRBV27 TGTGCCAGCAGCACCATGGGGACAGCCCTCCCGGCCTCCTATGGCTACACCTTC CASSTMGTALPASYGYTF
NA TRBD1 TRBJ1-4 TRBV5-1 TGCGCCAGCAGCTTGGCTCCTCCATTGGGGGACAGACCTTTTAATGAAAAACTGTTTTTT CASSLAPPLGDRPFNEKLFF
NA TRBD2 TRBJ2-3 TRBV6-2/TRBV6-3 TGTGCCAGCAGTCCCGGGACTAGGGAGACAGATACGCAGTATTTT CASSPGTRETDTQYF
NA NA TRBJ2-2 TRBV10-2 TGCGCCAGCAGTGTAGGGGGGGGGAGTCCCGGGGAGCTGTTTTTT CASSVGGGSPGELFF
few TRBD1 TRBJ1-1 TRBV7-8 TGTGCCAGCAGCTCGGGACAGGGGAACACTGAAGCTTTCTTT CASSSGQGNTEAFF
NA NA TRBJ2-7 TRBV9 TGTGCCAGCAGCAACAGAAGGGGATTATCCTACGAGCAGTACTTC CASSNRRGLSYEQYF
NA NA TRBJ2-5 TRBV7-2 TGTGCCAGCAGCTTAGATCCTAGCGCAGAGACCCAGTACTTC CASSLDPSAETQYF
few TRBD2 TRBJ2-1 TRBV28 TGTGCCAGCAGTCCCACCCAGACTAGCGGGGGGGCGCCAAATGAGCAGTTCTTC CASSPTQTSGGAPNEQFF
NA TRBD1 TRBJ1-1 TRBV9 TGTGCCAGCAGCGCACCGAGGACAGGAGCTGAAGCTTTCTTT CASSAPRTGAEAFF
NA TRBD2 TRBJ2-3 TRBV5-1 TGCGCCAGTACTAGCGGGATTGGGGCAGATACGCAGTATTTT CASTSGIGADTQYF
few TRBD1 TRBJ1-1 TRBV7-9 TGTGCCAGCAGCTGGGACAGGGGGCTGGGGACTGAAGCTTTCTTT CASSWDRGLGTEAFF
few NA TRBJ1-2 TRBV19 TGTGCCAGTAGTTCGCAAGACAGCTATGGCTACACCTTC CASSSQDSYGYTF